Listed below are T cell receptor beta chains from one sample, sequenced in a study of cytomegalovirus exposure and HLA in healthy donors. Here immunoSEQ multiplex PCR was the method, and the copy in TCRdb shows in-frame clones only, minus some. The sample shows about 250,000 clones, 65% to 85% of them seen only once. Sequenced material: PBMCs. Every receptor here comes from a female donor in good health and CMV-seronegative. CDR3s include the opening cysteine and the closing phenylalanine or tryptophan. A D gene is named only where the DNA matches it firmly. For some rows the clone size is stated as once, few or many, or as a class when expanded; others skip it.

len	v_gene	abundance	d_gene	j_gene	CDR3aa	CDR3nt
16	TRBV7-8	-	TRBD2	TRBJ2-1	CASSPMGLAGVGEQFF	TGTGCCAGCAGCCCGATGGGACTAGCGGGAGTTGGTGAGCAGTTCTTC
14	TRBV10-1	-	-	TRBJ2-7	CASSEEPSPYEQYF	TGCGCCAGCAGTGAAGAACCGAGTCCCTACGAGCAGTACTTC
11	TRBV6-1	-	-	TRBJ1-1	CASSEWTEAFF	TGTGCCAGCAGTGAGTGGACAGAAGCTTTCTTT
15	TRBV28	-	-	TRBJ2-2	CASNARGLLIGELFF	TGTGCCAGCAACGCCAGGGGCTTGTTGATCGGGGAGCTGTTTTTT
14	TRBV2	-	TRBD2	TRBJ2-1	CASQLAGSYNEQFF	TGTGCCAGCCAGCTAGCGGGCTCCTACAATGAGCAGTTCTTC
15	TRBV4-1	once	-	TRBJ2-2	CASSGRRANTGELFF	TGCGCCAGCAGTGGTCGGCGGGCGAACACCGGGGAGCTGTTTTTT
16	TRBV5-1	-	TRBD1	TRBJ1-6	CASTRDRVENNSPLHF	TGCGCCAGCACTAGGGACAGGGTGGAGAACAATTCACCCCTCCACTTT
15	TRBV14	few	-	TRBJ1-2	CASSQEGRGWNGYTF	TGTGCCAGCAGCCAAGAGGGCAGGGGATGGAATGGCTACACCTTC
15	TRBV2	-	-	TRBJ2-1	CASSEEGKPYNEQFF	TGTGCCAGCAGTGAGGAGGGAAAACCCTACAATGAGCAGTTCTTC
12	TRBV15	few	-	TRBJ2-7	CATSAVGYEQYF	TGTGCCACCAGCGCAGTCGGGTACGAGCAGTACTTC
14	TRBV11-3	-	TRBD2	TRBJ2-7	CASSLEAGPYEQYF	TGTGCCAGCAGCTTAGAAGCGGGACCCTACGAGCAGTACTTC
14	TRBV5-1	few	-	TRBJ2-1	CASSLAGTNNEQFF	TGCGCCAGCAGCTTGGCCGGGACAAACAATGAGCAGTTCTTC
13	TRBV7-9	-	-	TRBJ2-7	CASSTISSYEQYF	TGTGCCAGCAGCACTATATCGTCCTACGAGCAGTACTTC
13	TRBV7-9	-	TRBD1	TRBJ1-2	CASSLTGDYGYTF	TGTGCCAGCAGCTTAACAGGGGACTATGGCTACACCTTC
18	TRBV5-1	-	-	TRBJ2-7	CASSLDRFPPSTKYEQYF	TGCGCCAGCAGCTTGGACAGGTTCCCCCCGTCCACCAAATACGAGCAGTACTTC
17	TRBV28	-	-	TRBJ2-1	CASSISRHLDFYNEQFF	TGTGCCAGCAGCATCAGTAGACACCTCGATTTCTACAATGAGCAGTTCTTC
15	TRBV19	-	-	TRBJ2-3	CASRVTYQRSDTQYF	TGTGCCAGTAGGGTGACCTACCAGCGGTCAGATACGCAGTATTTT
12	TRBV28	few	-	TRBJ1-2	CASSDRHYGYTF	TGTGCCAGCAGCGACAGACACTATGGCTACACCTTC
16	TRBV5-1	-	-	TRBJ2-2	CASSLEYGGNTGELFF	TGCGCCAGCAGCTTGGAGTACGGCGGGAACACCGGGGAGCTGTTTTTT
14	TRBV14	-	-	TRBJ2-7	CASSQGTHNYEQYF	TGTGCCAGCAGCCAAGGGACTCACAACTACGAGCAGTACTTC
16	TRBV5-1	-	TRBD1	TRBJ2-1	CASSLGSRGLYNEQFF	TGCGCCAGCAGCTTGGGTAGCAGGGGGCTATACAATGAGCAGTTCTTC
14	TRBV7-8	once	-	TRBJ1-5	CASSFNSSNQPQHF	TGTGCCAGCAGCTTTAACTCAAGCAATCAGCCCCAGCATTTT
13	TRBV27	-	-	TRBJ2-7	CASSSGVRQEQYF	TGTGCCAGCAGTTCGGGGGTACGTCAAGAGCAGTACTTC
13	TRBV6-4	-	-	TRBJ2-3	CASSRGRGDTQYF	TGTGCCAGCAGCCGCGGGCGGGGAGATACGCAGTATTTT
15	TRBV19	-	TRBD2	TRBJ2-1	CASSGRGGPFYEQFF	TGTGCCAGTAGTGGACGGGGGGGCCCCTTTTATGAGCAGTTCTTC
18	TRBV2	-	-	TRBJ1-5	CASSVFGGRLKGNQPQHF	TGTGCCAGCAGTGTATTCGGGGGGCGGTTGAAGGGCAATCAGCCCCAGCATTTT
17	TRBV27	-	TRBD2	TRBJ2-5	CASSLIQGAGGPETQYF	TGTGCCAGCAGTTTAATTCAAGGGGCGGGAGGGCCAGAGACCCAGTACTTC
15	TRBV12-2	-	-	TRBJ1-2	CASRSPRDRGFGYTF	TGTGCAAGTCGTTCCCCACGGGACAGGGGCTTTGGCTACACCTTC
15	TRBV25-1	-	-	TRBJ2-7	CASSDPLGGEVEQYF	TGTGCCAGCAGTGATCCTCTCGGGGGAGAGGTCGAGCAGTACTTC
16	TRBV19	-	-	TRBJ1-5	CASSISVAGLAQPQHF	TGTGCCAGTAGTATATCCGTAGCAGGGCTGGCTCAGCCCCAGCATTTT
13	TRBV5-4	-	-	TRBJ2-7	CASSLPLVSEQYF	TGTGCCAGCAGCTTGCCCCTAGTTTCCGAGCAGTACTTC
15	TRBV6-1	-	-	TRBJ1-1	CASSEVQGPNTEAFF	TGTGCCAGCAGTGAGGTTCAGGGCCCGAACACTGAAGCTTTCTTT
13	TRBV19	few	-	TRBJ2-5	CASSTTGYETQYF	TGTGCCAGTAGTACCACAGGGTACGAGACCCAGTACTTC
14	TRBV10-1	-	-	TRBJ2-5	CASSERGKVETQYF	TGCGCCAGCAGTGAGAGGGGGAAAGTCGAGACCCAGTACTTC
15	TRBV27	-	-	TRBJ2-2	CASSLILDGSGELFF	TGTGCCAGCAGTTTAATCCTAGATGGCTCCGGGGAGCTGTTTTTT
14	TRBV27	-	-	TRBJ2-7	CASSLIARGYEQYF	TGTGCCAGCAGTTTAATAGCGAGAGGCTACGAGCAGTACTTC
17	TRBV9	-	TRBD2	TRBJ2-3	CASSAPLAGGVGDTQYF	TGTGCCAGCAGCGCCCCACTAGCGGGAGGGGTTGGAGATACGCAGTATTTT
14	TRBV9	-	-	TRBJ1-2	CASSVQTGMGGYTF	TGTGCCAGCAGCGTCCAAACAGGGATGGGGGGCTACACCTTC
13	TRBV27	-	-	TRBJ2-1	CASSLGESDEQFF	TGTGCCAGCAGTCTCGGGGAGTCGGATGAGCAGTTCTTC
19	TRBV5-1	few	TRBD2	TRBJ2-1	CASSPRAIAGGWTYNEQFF	TGCGCCAGCAGCCCGCGGGCTATAGCGGGAGGCTGGACCTACAATGAGCAGTTCTTC
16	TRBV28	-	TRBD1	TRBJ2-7	CASRVPHAGTGAGQYF	TGTGCCAGCAGGGTCCCGCACGCCGGGACAGGGGCCGGGCAGTACTTC